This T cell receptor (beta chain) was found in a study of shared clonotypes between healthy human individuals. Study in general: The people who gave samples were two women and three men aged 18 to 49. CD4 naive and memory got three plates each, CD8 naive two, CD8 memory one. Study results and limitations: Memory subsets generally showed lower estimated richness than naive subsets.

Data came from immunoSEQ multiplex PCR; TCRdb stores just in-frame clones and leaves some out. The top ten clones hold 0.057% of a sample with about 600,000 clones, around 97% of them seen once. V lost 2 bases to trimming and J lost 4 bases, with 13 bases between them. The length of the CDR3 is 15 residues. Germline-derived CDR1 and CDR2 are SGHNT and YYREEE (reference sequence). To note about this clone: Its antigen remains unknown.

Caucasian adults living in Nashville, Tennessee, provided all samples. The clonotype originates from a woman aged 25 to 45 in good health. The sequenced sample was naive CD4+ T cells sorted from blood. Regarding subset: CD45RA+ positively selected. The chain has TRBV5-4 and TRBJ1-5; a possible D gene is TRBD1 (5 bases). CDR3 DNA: TGTGCCAGCAGCTTCTGGGACGGCGGGAATCAGCCCCAGCATTTT. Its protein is CASSFWDGGNQPQHF. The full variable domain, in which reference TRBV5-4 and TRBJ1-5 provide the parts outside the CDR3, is ETGVTQSPTHLIKTRGQQVTLRCSSQSGHNTVSWYQQALGQGPQFIFQYYREEENGRGNFPPRFSGLQFPNYSSELNVNALELDDSALYLCASSFWDGGNQPQHFGDGTRLSIL.